This record covers a single TCR beta chain. Its specificity is unknown. Extracted RNA was reverse transcribed into cDNA, the sequencing template. Assay: immunoSEQ multiplex PCR; the TCRdb copy retains only in-frame clones and omits some. The data contain over 85,000 clones, about 71% of them singletons. Trimming took off 3 bases at V and 2 bases at J, with 11 bases between the two ends. This CDR3 has 14 amino acids. Looked up from germline, CDR1 is ENHRY and CDR2 is SYGVKD. This entry belongs to a study of CD8+ T cells in alopecia areata. Whole-study findings and limits: Mice gave a clearer picture of TCR sharing than patients did, possibly for HLA-related reasons.

Treatment noted: oral pan-JAK inhibitor, 5-10 mg twice daily. Peripheral blood and lesional scalp punch biopsies came from alopecia areata patients. Material: CD8+ T cells sorted from blood, obtained between weeks 43 and 45, from a patient treated with tofacitinib. V gene TRBV10-3 combines with J gene TRBJ2-7; D remains unclear. The sequence was obtained from a human donor with alopecia areata. CDR3 nucleotide sequence: TGTGCCATCAGTGACCACAGAATCACCTACGAGCAGTACTTC. Protein sequence: CAISDHRITYEQYF.